This is a list of T cell receptor beta chains from one sample in a study of shared clonotypes between healthy human individuals. Some clones are missing from TCRdb's copy, which holds only in-frame ones; the method was immunoSEQ multiplex PCR. The table shows some 500,000 clones, with approximately 94% occurring only once. The source material was naive CD4+ T cells sorted from blood. The receptors stem from a woman aged 25-40 years in good health. Each CDR3 is given with its conserved first and last residue. The D gene is left open where the match is weak. Size tells how often a clone was seen (once, few, many) or the class of an expanded clone, and some rows leave it out.

clone size,J gene,D gene,V gene,CDR3 protein,CDR3 DNA
.,TRBJ2-5,.,TRBV7-6,CASSIGPGFAETQYF,TGTGCCAGCAGCATTGGACCGGGGTTTGCCGAGACCCAGTACTTC
.,TRBJ2-1,.,TRBV2,CASRSGLAYNEQFF,TGTGCCAGCAGATCGGGGCTAGCCTACAATGAGCAGTTCTTC
.,TRBJ1-1,.,TRBV29-1,CSVEDRGNTEAFF,TGCAGCGTTGAGGATCGGGGGAACACTGAAGCTTTCTTT
once,TRBJ2-5,.,TRBV11-3,CASSFAGGETQYF,TGTGCCAGCAGCTTCGCCGGGGGCGAGACCCAGTACTTC
.,TRBJ2-5,.,TRBV7-2,CASRAVGETQYF,TGTGCCAGCAGGGCGGTCGGCGAGACCCAGTACTTC
.,TRBJ1-1,TRBD1,TRBV6-1,CASRASGTVNTEAFF,TGTGCCAGCAGAGCATCTGGGACAGTGAACACTGAAGCTTTCTTT
.,TRBJ1-2,.,TRBV27,CASRPTEVSGYTF,TGTGCCAGCAGACCGACCGAGGTCTCTGGCTACACCTTC
.,TRBJ1-5,.,TRBV6-1,CASRGLTQPQHF,TGTGCCAGCAGGGGACTGACTCAGCCCCAGCATTTT
.,TRBJ2-7,.,TRBV11-2,CASSSAMADYSYEQYF,TGTGCCAGCAGCTCGGCGATGGCGGACTACTCCTACGAGCAGTACTTC
.,TRBJ2-5,.,TRBV25-1,CASSKGYTEKETQYF,TGTGCCAGCAGCAAAGGGTACACAGAAAAAGAGACCCAGTACTTC
.,TRBJ2-1,TRBD2,TRBV4-1,CASSQGGGRGNEQFF,TGCGCCAGCAGCCAAGGAGGCGGGAGAGGCAATGAGCAGTTCTTC
once,TRBJ2-1,TRBD2,TRBV6-5,CASSRPGGGKQFF,TGTGCCAGCAGTCGGCCGGGAGGCGGGAAGCAGTTCTTC
.,TRBJ2-7,.,TRBV7-9,CASSLWGRVQNEQYF,TGTGCCAGCAGCTTATGGGGGCGCGTCCAGAACGAGCAGTACTTC
.,TRBJ1-1,.,TRBV7-2,CASSLHAVIRAFF,TGTGCCAGCAGCTTGCACGCCGTGATTCGAGCTTTCTTT
.,TRBJ2-1,.,TRBV9,CASSVTSTYNEQFF,TGTGCCAGCAGCGTAACCAGCACTTACAATGAGCAGTTCTTC
.,TRBJ2-1,TRBD1,TRBV5-1,CASSPGTGVFDEQFF,TGCGCCAGCAGCCCCGGGACAGGGGTCTTTGATGAGCAGTTCTTC
.,TRBJ2-1,.,TRBV30,CAWRYWGTPPNEQFF,TGTGCCTGGAGGTATTGGGGGACACCCCCCAATGAGCAGTTCTTC
.,TRBJ2-1,TRBD2,TRBV29-1,CSVPDIDALAGGPYNEQFF,TGCAGCGTTCCCGACATTGATGCCTTAGCGGGAGGGCCCTACAATGAGCAGTTCTTC
.,TRBJ2-2,.,TRBV4-2,CASSQDGGPITDTGELFF,TGTGCCAGCAGCCAAGATGGCGGACCGATAACTGACACCGGGGAGCTGTTTTTT
.,TRBJ2-5,.,TRBV2,CASKGEETQYF,TGTGCCAGCAAAGGGGAGGAGACCCAGTACTTC
.,TRBJ2-5,.,TRBV18,CASSYQETQYF,TGTGCCAGCTCCTACCAAGAGACCCAGTACTTC
.,TRBJ2-7,TRBD1,TRBV28,CASGGTGPYEQYF,TGTGCCAGTGGAGGGACAGGCCCCTACGAGCAGTACTTC
.,TRBJ1-1,.,TRBV5-1,CASSLGSTGQNTEAFF,TGCGCCAGCAGCTTGGGATCGACGGGACAGAACACTGAAGCTTTCTTT
.,TRBJ2-1,.,TRBV2,CASTRLRLHNEQFF,TGTGCCAGCACCCGCCTTAGGTTACACAATGAGCAGTTCTTC
.,TRBJ2-7,TRBD2,TRBV28,CASSSPAAGGFEQYF,TGTGCCAGCAGTTCACCCGCAGCGGGAGGTTTCGAGCAGTACTTC
.,TRBJ2-7,.,TRBV7-2,CASSFFSREQYF,TGTGCCAGCAGCTTCTTCTCAAGAGAGCAGTACTTC
.,TRBJ2-1,.,TRBV19,CASSIRRNNEQFF,TGTGCCAGTAGTATACGGCGGAACAATGAGCAGTTCTTC
.,TRBJ1-3,TRBD1,TRBV28,CASSLRQGVGNTIYF,TGTGCCAGCAGTCTAAGACAGGGAGTGGGAAACACCATATATTTT
.,TRBJ1-2,TRBD1,TRBV6-6,CASSRDRTYGYTF,TGTGCCAGCAGCCGGGACAGAACATATGGCTACACCTTC
.,TRBJ1-2,.,TRBV29-1,CSVEEGWGYGYTF,TGCAGCGTTGAAGAGGGTTGGGGCTATGGCTACACCTTC
.,TRBJ2-1,.,TRBV21-1,CASSKVTSGTSYNEQFF,TGTGCCAGCAGCAAAGTTACTAGCGGGACGTCCTACAATGAGCAGTTCTTC
.,TRBJ2-1,.,TRBV10-3,CAISESDGREQFF,TGTGCCATCAGTGAGTCAGACGGGCGTGAGCAGTTCTTC
.,TRBJ2-7,.,TRBV11-2,CASSLAFGGPSYEQYF,TGTGCCAGCAGCTTAGCTTTCGGGGGGCCGTCCTACGAGCAGTACTTC
.,TRBJ1-2,.,TRBV27,CASNPRGAAGNHGGYTF,TGTGCCAGCAACCCCCGGGGGGCGGCAGGCAACCACGGGGGCTACACCTTC
.,TRBJ1-5,.,TRBV4-1,CASSHPGTEPQHF,TGCGCCAGCAGCCACCCAGGGACTGAGCCCCAGCATTTT
.,TRBJ2-7,TRBD2,TRBV25-1,CASTGGYEQYF,TGTGCCAGCACGGGGGGGTACGAGCAGTACTTC
once,TRBJ2-7,.,TRBV5-4,CASSPVGGDEQYF,TGTGCCAGCAGCCCTGTGGGGGGAGACGAGCAGTACTTC
.,TRBJ2-4,TRBD2,TRBV18,CASSPNAGLAGVLAKNIQYF,TGTGCCAGCTCACCAAACGCCGGACTAGCGGGAGTACTAGCCAAAAACATTCAGTACTTC
.,TRBJ2-7,.,TRBV7-9,CASSSDIHPYEQYF,TGTGCCAGCAGCTCTGACATCCACCCCTACGAGCAGTACTTC
.,TRBJ2-7,.,TRBV19,CASSIGGPTYEQYF,TGTGCCAGTAGTATCGGGGGACCCACCTACGAGCAGTACTTC
.,TRBJ2-3,TRBD1,TRBV15,CATSRGTGVGTDTQYF,TGTGCCACCAGCAGAGGGACAGGGGTGGGCACAGATACGCAGTATTTT
.,TRBJ2-7,TRBD2,TRBV6-6,CASRTGTSGRDEQYF,TGTGCCAGCAGGACCGGGACTAGCGGGAGGGACGAGCAGTACTTC
.,TRBJ2-5,.,TRBV7-9,CASSGHETQYF,TGTGCCAGCAGCGGCCACGAGACCCAGTACTTC
.,TRBJ1-4,.,TRBV5-4,CASSFHGLNEKLFF,TGTGCCAGCAGCTTTCATGGGCTTAATGAAAAACTGTTTTTT
.,TRBJ1-2,.,TRBV28,CASGQNYYGYTF,TGTGCCAGTGGGCAGAACTACTATGGCTACACCTTC
.,TRBJ2-7,.,TRBV18,CASSPMKEPYEQYF,TGTGCCAGCTCACCAATGAAGGAGCCCTACGAGCAGTACTTC
.,TRBJ2-2,.,TRBV5-1,CASSSSGYTGELFF,TGCGCCAGCAGCTCCTCAGGGTACACCGGGGAGCTGTTTTTT
once,TRBJ2-5,.,TRBV2,CASSEVLAGETQYF,TGTGCCAGCAGTGAGGTCTTAGCCGGGGAGACCCAGTACTTC
.,TRBJ1-2,.,TRBV10-3,CAISEFVGAGYGYTF,TGTGCCATCAGTGAGTTCGTGGGGGCTGGCTATGGCTACACCTTC
.,TRBJ1-5,.,TRBV7-2,CASGRVGSNQPQHF,TGTGCCAGTGGAAGGGTGGGTAGCAATCAGCCCCAGCATTTT
.,TRBJ1-1,.,TRBV19,CASSKEEAFF,TGTGCCAGTAGTAAAGAAGAAGCTTTCTTT
.,TRBJ1-3,.,TRBV5-4,CASSLGAAAANTIYF,TGTGCCAGCAGCTTGGGAGCAGCCGCGGCGAACACCATATATTTT
.,TRBJ1-2,.,TRBV5-1,CASSLEGSNYGYTF,TGCGCCAGCAGCTTGGAAGGCAGTAACTATGGCTACACCTTC
.,TRBJ1-1,TRBD1,TRBV18,CASSPVPGGLEAFF,TGTGCCAGCTCACCAGTTCCAGGGGGCCTTGAAGCTTTCTTT
.,TRBJ2-3,TRBD1,TRBV5-1,CASSHGQGADTQYF,TGCGCCAGCAGCCACGGACAGGGGGCAGATACGCAGTATTTT